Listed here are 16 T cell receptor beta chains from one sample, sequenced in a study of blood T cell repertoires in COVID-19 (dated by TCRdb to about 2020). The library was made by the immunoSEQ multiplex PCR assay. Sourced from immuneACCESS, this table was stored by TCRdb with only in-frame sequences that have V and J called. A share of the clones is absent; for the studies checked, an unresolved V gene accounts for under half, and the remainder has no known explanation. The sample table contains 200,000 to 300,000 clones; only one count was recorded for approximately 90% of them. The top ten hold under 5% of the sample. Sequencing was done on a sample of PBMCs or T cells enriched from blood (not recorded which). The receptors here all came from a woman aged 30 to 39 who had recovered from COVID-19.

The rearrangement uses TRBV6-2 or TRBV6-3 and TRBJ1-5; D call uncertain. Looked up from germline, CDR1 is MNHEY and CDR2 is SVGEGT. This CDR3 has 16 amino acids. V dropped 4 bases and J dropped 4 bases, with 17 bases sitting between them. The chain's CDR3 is CASSFPIVGWNQPQHF. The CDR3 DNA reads TGTGCCAGCAGTTTCCCCATAGTTGGTTGGAATCAGCCCCAGCATTTT.

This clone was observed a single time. The CDR3 nucleotides read TGTGCCAGCAGTCCTAGCAACGAACGGGATGAGCAGTTCTTC. Its translation is CASSPSNERDEQFF. This sequence joins TRBV4-2 and TRBJ2-1; a weak D match, TRBD2 (5 bases). The V end was cut by 6 bases, the J end by 8 bases, with 17 bases between. The CDR3 spans 14 residues. In germline, CDR1 is LGHNA, CDR2 YNFKEQ.

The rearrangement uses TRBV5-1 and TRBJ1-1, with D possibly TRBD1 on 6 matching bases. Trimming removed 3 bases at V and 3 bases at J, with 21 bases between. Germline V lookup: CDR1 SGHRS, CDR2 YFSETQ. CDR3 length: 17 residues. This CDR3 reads CASSSSPRGGWYTEAFF. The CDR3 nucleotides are TGCGCCAGCAGCTCAAGCCCCCGCGGGGGCTGGTACACTGAAGCTTTCTTT.

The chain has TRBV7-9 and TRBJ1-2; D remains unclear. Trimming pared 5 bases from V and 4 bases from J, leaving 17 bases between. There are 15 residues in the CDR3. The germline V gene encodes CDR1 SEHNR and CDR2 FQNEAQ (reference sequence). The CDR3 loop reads CASSLPEMWFYGYTF. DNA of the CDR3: TGTGCCAGCAGCCTACCTGAGATGTGGTTCTATGGCTACACCTTC. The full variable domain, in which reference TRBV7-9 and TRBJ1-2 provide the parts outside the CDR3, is DTGVSQNPRHKITKRGQNVTFRCDPISEHNRLYWYRQTLGQGPEFLTYFQNEAQLEKSRLLSDRFSAERPKGSFSTLEIQRTEQGDSAMYLCASSLPEMWFYGYTFGSGTRLTVV.

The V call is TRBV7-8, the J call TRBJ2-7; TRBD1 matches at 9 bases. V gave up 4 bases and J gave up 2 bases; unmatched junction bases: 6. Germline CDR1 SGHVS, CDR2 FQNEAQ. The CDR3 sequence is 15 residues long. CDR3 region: CASSSGGDRAYEQYF. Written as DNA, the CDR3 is TGTGCCAGCAGCTCTGGAGGGGACAGGGCCTACGAGCAGTACTTC.

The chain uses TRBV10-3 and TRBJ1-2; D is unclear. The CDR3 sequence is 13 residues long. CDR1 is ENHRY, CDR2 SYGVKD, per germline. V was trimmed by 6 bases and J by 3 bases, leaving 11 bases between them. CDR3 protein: CAIREPGYYGYTF. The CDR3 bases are TGTGCCATCAGGGAACCGGGGTACTATGGCTACACCTTC.

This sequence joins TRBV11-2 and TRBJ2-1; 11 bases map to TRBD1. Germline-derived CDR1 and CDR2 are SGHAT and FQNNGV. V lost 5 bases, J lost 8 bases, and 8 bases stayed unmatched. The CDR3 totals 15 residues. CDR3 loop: CASSPPGQGDYEQFF. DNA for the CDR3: TGTGCCAGCAGCCCACCGGGACAGGGGGACTATGAGCAGTTCTTC.

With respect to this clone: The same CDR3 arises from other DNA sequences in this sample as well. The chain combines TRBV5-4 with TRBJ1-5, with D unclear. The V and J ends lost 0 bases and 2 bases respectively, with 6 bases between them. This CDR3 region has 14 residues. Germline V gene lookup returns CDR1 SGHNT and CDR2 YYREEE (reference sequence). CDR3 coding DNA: TGTGCCAGCAGCTTGGGTGGAGGCAATCAGCCCCAGCATTTT. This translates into CASSLGGGNQPQHF.

The CDR3 nucleotides read TGTGCCAGCAGTTGGGGAAGAGGGTGGGATCAGCCCCAGCATTTT. Translated, it gives CASSWGRGWDQPQHF. The gene calls are TRBV28 and TRBJ1-5, with D uncertain. The germline CDR1 and CDR2 sequences are MDHEN and SYDVKM. V lost 4 bases and J lost 5, with 15 bases in between. The CDR3 consists of 15 residues.

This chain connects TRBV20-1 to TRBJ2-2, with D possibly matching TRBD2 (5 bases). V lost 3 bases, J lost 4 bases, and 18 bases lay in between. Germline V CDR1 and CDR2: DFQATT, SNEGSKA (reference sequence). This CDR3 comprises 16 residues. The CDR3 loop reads CSASSRAEGLTGELFF. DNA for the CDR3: TGCAGTGCTAGTTCTCGGGCCGAGGGTCTCACCGGGGAGCTGTTTTTT.

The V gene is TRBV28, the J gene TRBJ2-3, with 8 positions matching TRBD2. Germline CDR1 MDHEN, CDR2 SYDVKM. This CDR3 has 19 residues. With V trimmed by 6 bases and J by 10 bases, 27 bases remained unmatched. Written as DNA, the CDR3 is TGTGCCAGCAGGTCGACCGGGGCGGGCGCAGGGACTAGGGGTGGTGCGCAGTATTTT. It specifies CASRSTGAGAGTRGGAQYF.

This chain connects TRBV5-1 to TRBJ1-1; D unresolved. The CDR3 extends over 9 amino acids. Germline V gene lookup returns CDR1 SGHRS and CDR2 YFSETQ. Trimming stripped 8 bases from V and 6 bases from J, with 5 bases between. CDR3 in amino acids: CARSSEAFF. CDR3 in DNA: TGCGCCAGATCCTCTGAAGCTTTCTTT.

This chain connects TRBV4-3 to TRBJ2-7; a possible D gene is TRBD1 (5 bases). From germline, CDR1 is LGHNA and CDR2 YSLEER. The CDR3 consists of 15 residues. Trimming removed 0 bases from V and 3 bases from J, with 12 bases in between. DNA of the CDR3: TGCGCCAGCAGCCAAGAGGAAGGGGTTAACTACGAGCAGTACTTC. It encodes CASSQEEGVNYEQYF.

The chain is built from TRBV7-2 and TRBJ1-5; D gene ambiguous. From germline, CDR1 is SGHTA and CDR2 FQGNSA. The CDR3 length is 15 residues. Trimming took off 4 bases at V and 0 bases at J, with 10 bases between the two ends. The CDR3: CASSSSAASNQPQHF. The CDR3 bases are TGTGCCAGCAGCTCCTCCGCGGCTAGCAATCAGCCCCAGCATTTT.

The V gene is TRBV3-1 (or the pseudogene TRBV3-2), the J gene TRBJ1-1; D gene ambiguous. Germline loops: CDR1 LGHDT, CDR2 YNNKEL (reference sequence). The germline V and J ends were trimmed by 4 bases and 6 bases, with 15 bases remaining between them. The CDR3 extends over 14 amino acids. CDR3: CASSRVMENSEAFF. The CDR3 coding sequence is TGTGCCAGCAGCCGCGTCATGGAGAATTCTGAAGCTTTCTTT.

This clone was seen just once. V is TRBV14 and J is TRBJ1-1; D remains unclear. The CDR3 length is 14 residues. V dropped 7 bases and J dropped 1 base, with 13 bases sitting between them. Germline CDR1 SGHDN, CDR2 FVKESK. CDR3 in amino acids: CASKSINGNTEAFF. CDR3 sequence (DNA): TGTGCCAGCAAGTCTATAAACGGGAACACTGAAGCTTTCTTT.